This paragraph reports one TCR beta chain. This record belongs to a study of regulatory T cells in long-lasting Graves disease. Study as a whole: A definition of persistent Graves' disease required over 5 years of antithyroid drugs plus positive TSH receptor antibodies.

Per germline, CDR1 MNHNS and CDR2 SASEGT. The CDR3 contains 15 residues. V lost 5 bases to trimming and J lost 1 base; unmatched junction nucleotides: 7. Time point noted: persistent/refractory GD, antithyroid drugs over 5 years with positive TRAb. PBMC RNA was the source of the TCR library. CDR3 regions were amplified by Arm-PCR using iRepertoire HTBI primers to build TCR beta libraries. One entry per CDR3 protein, called by TCRdb with MiXCR from the multiplex PCR reads. The repertoire holds about 660,000 distinct CDR3 sequences, with approximately 31% as singletons. The sequence was obtained from a female donor with Graves disease. The sample here was peripheral blood mononuclear cells (PBMCs), taken when the disease was refractory, from a patient treated with antithyroid drugs. The rearrangement uses TRBV6-1 and TRBJ1-1; 7 nucleotides align to TRBD1. CDR3 DNA sequence: TGTGCCAGCAGTCTCACAGGGGCCCCGAACACTGAAGCTTTCTTT. This gives the protein CASSLTGAPNTEAFF.